This TCR beta chain was observed in a study of T cell repertoires in cytomegalovirus infection. In TCRdb, the reads were re-called with MiXCR into one record per CDR3 protein. In the table there are roughly 230,000 distinct CDR3 sequences, roughly an eighth of which are singletons. This clonotype was counted ten times or more. Source material: PBMCs. The sequence was obtained from a human donor in good health (CMV status not recorded). Some clones in this sample may be carry-over from other donors' samples.

CDR3 in DNA: TGTGCCAGCACCAGACCTAGCGGCGCGAACACCGGGGAGCTGTTTTTT. This sequence encodes CASTRPSGANTGELFF. The V and J genes are TRBV2 and TRBJ2-2; TRBD2 agrees at 7 bases. From germline, CDR1 is SNHLY and CDR2 FYNNEI. The length of the CDR3 is 16 residues. With V trimmed by 7 bases and J by 0 bases, 8 bases remained unmatched.